This TCR beta chain derives from a study of blood T cell repertoires in COVID-19. Overall study context: From the United States, Italy and Spain came samples of acute and convalescent COVID-19.

Deletions cut 4 bases from V and 2 bases from J, with 11 bases between. Germline V lookup: CDR1 SGHNT, CDR2 YYREEE (reference sequence). The CDR3 contains 14 residues. Seattle cases were enrolled at active infection and followed longitudinally. In the authors' workflow: Quantification of nucleated cells was approximated via reference gene primer amplification. TCRdb keeps only in-frame clones here, not all; method: immunoSEQ multiplex PCR. That table is the source of V, J and clone size, and D and trimming were worked out from the DNA. This table has some 300,000 clones, 90% appearing once. Material for sequencing was peripheral blood. This TCR came from a woman between 45 and 60 years old with COVID-19, enrolled during active disease. This chain connects TRBV5-4 to TRBJ2-3; D unclear. The CDR3 nucleotides read TGTGCCAGCAGCCCCCCGAGCGCCACAGATACGCAGTATTTT. Its translation: CASSPPSATDTQYF.